The entry below describes one TCR beta chain. CDR1 and CDR2 (germline): MDHEN, SYDVKM. V was pared by 4 bases and J by 5 bases, with 17 bases between. This CDR3 spans 15 amino acids. As originally analysed: Estimation of nucleated cell counts relied on the amplification of reference gene primers. Method: immunoSEQ multiplex PCR; TCRdb's copy keeps in-frame clones and lacks some. That table supplies the V and J calls and clone size; D and trimming were determined from the DNA. The data contain some 320,000 clones, approximately 88% of them seen just once; the ten biggest clones take up approximately 7.2%. The data belong to a study of blood T cell repertoires in COVID-19. About the study: Samples taken during acute and convalescent COVID-19 were collected in the United States, Italy and Spain.

V usage is TRBV28 and J usage is TRBJ2-5; tentative D call: TRBD2 (6 bases). This sequence was found in a woman aged 30 to 39 who had recovered from COVID-19. The source material was peripheral blood. CDR3 residues: CASSSRGGNGETQYF. DNA of the CDR3: TGTGCCAGCAGTTCCCGTGGGGGGAATGGCGAGACCCAGTACTTC.